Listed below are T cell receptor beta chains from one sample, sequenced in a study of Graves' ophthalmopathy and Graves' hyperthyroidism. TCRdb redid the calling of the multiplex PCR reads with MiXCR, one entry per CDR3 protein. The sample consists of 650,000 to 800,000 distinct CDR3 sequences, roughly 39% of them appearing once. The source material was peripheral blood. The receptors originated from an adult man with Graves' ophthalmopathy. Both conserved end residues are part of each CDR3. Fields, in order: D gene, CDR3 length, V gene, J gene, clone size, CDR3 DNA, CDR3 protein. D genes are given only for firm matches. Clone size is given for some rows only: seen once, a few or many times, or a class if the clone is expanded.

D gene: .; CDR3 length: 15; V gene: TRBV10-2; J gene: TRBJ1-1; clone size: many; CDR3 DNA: TGCGCCAGCAGTGAGGGGGGAATAGGTGACACTGAAGCTTTCTTT; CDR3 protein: CASSEGGIGDTEAFF
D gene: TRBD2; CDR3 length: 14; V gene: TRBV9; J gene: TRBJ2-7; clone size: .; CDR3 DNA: TGTGCCAGCAGTGATAGCGGGGGGCAGTACGAGCAGTACTTC; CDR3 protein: CASSDSGGQYEQYF
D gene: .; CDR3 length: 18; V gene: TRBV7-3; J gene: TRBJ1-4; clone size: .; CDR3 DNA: TGTGCCAGCAGCCAAGAAAACGGACCGACAGCAACTAATGAAAAACTGTTTTTT; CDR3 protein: CASSQENGPTATNEKLFF
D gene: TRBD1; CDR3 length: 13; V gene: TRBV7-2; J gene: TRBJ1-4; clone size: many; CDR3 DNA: TGTGCCACGCGACAGGGAAGATATGAAAAACTGTTTTTT; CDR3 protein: CATRQGRYEKLFF
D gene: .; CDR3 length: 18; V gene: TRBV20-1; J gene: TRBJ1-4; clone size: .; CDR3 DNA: TGCAGTGCTAGAGACGCCTCGCCAAAACGGGACATTAGTGAAAAACTGTTTTTT; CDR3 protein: CSARDASPKRDISEKLFF
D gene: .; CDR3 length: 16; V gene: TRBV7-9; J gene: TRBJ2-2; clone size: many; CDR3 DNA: TGTGCCAGCAGCCCCCAAAACAGGGCCAGCACCGGGGAGCTGTTTTTT; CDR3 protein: CASSPQNRASTGELFF
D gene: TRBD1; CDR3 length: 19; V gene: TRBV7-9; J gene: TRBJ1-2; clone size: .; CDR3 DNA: TGTGCCAGCAGCTTAGTTCCAGGGGATAGGGACAGGATGAACTATGGCTACACCTTC; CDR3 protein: CASSLVPGDRDRMNYGYTF
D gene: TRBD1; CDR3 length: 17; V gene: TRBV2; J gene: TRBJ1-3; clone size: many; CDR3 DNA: TGTGCCAGCAGTGTTTCGCCGGGACAGATCTCGGAGAGAGGAATATATTTT; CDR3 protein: CASSVSPGQISERGIYF
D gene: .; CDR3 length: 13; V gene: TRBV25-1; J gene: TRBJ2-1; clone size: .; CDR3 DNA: TGTGCCAGCACGCGAGGGGCCTACAATGAGCAGTTCTTC; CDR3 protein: CASTRGAYNEQFF
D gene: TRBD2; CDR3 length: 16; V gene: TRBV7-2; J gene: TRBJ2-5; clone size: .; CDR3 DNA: TGTGCCAGCAGCTCCGGACTAGCGGGAAGTCAAGAGACCCAGTACTTC; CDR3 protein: CASSSGLAGSQETQYF
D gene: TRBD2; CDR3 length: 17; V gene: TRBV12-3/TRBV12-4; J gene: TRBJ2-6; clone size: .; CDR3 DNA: TGTGCCAGCAGTGAGACTAGCGGGGTCTCTGGGGCCAACGTCCTGACTTTC; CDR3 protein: CASSETSGVSGANVLTF
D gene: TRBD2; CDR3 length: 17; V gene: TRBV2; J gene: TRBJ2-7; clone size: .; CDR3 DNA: TGTGCCAGCAGTGGCCCGCCGGGGGGCGGGAGGATCTACGAGCAGTACTTC; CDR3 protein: CASSGPPGGGRIYEQYF
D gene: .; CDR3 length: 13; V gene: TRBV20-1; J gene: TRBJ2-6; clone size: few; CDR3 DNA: TGCAGTGCTAGACATTCTGGGGCCAACGTCCTGACTTTC; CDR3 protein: CSARHSGANVLTF
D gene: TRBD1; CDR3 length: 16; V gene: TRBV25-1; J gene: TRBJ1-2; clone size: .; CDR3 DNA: TGTGCCAGCAGTGATGGGCGACAGGGTTCAGCCTATGGCTACACCTTC; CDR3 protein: CASSDGRQGSAYGYTF
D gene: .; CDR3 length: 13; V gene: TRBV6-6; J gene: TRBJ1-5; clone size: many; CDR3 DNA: TGTGCCAGCAACGATGGACGGGATCAGCCCCAGCATTTT; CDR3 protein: CASNDGRDQPQHF
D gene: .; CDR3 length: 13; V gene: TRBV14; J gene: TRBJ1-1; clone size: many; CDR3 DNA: TGTGCCAGCAGCCAAGATTTGTCCTCTGAAGCTTTCTTT; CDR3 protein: CASSQDLSSEAFF
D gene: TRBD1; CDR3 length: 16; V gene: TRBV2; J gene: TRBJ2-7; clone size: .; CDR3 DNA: TGTGCCAGCAGTCACTGGGGGACAGGGGCCTCGTACGAGCAGTACTTC; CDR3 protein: CASSHWGTGASYEQYF
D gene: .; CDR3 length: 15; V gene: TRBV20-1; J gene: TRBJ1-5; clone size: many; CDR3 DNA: TGCAGTGCCCGGCCCCCACAGGGAATCAATCAGCCCCAGCATTTT; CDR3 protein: CSARPPQGINQPQHF
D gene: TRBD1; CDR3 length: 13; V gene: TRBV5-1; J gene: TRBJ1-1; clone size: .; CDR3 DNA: TGCGCCAGCAGCACGGACAGGGGCACTGAAGCTTTCTTT; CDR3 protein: CASSTDRGTEAFF
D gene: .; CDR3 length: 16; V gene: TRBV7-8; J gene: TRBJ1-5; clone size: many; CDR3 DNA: TGTGCCAGCAGCTTAGCAGGGAGTGGGGGCCATCAGCCCCAGCATTTT; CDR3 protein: CASSLAGSGGHQPQHF
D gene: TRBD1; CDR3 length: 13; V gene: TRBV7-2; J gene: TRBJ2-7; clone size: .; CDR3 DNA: TGTGCCAGCAGCGCACAACAGGGGTTGGAGCGGTACTTC; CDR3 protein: CASSAQQGLERYF
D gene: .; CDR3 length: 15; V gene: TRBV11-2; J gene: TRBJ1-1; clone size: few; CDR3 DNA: TGTGCCAGCAGCTTAGAGAGGGACTTGAACACTGAAGCTTTCTTT; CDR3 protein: CASSLERDLNTEAFF
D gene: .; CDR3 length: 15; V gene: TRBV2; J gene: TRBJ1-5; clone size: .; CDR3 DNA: TGTGCCAGCAGTGAAGTAGGAAGAGGGAATAGCAATCAGCATTTT; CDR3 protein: CASSEVGRGNSNQHF
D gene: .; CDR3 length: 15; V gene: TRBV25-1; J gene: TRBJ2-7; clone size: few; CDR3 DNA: TGTGCCAGCAGTGACCTAACGGCGGACATCTACGAGCAGTACTTC; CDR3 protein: CASSDLTADIYEQYF
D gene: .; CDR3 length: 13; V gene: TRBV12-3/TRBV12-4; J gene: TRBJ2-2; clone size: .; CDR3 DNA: TGTGCCGCTAAAGGGGGGGGCTCCGGGGAGCTGTTTTTT; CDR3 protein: CAAKGGGSGELFF
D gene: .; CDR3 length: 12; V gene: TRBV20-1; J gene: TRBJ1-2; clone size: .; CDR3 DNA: TGCAGTGCCATCAACACCGCCAATGGCTACACCTTC; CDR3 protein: CSAINTANGYTF